This paragraph reports one T cell receptor beta chain. The antigen is unknown. The CDR3 has 15 residues. In germline, CDR1 is SQVTM, CDR2 ANQGSEA. Described time point: newly diagnosed GD, antithyroid drugs for less than 3 months. PBMC RNA served as the TCR library source. The data are from a study of regulatory T cells in long-lasting Graves disease. The study, taken as a whole, reports: The study found lower TCR diversity in persistent Graves' patients than in newly diagnosed ones.

The authors built TCR beta libraries using iRepertoire HTBI primers and Arm-PCR of CDR3 regions. TCRdb ran MiXCR on the multiplex PCR reads and lists one entry per CDR3 protein. The sample holds approximately 460,000 distinct CDR3 sequences; roughly 17% are singletons and the top ten take about 10%. These data are also associated with another study on T cells in Graves' hyperthyroidism and ophthalmopathy. That report adds: Median prediction lead before ophthalmopathy onset was around 6.9 months with the model.

The material was peripheral blood mononuclear cells (PBMCs), obtained at new diagnosis, from a patient treated with antithyroid drugs. The receptor comes from a woman in her twenties or thirties with Graves disease. The chain joins TRBV29-1 to TRBJ2-1, with 16 bases that match TRBD2. The CDR3 bases are TGCAGTGCCGGGGGGACTAGCGGGAGGGACAATGAGCAGTTCTTC. This translates into CSAGGTSGRDNEQFF.